The sequence of this T cell receptor beta chain was determined in a study of cytomegalovirus exposure and HLA in healthy donors. About the study: A data release that came early held approximately 85 million unique TCRs from HLA-typed donors.

Study results and limitations: Most TCR sequences were rare, but some public TCRs occurred in many donors.

Of note for this clone: Its specificity is not known.

PCR involved 60 Vbeta and 13 Jbeta primers. Methods used by the authors: In a later analysis, of 84 million or so unique beta chains, roughly 9.9 million appeared in at least two donors. Clones were read by immunoSEQ multiplex PCR, and TCRdb kept only the in-frame ones, dropping some. V and J calls and clone size are those listed in that table; D and trimming were worked out from the DNA. The sample includes about 180,000 clones, just under 80% of them seen just once. The V end lost 6 bases, the J end lost 0 bases, and 9 bases lay between the germline ends. The CDR3 totals 14 residues. The germline gives CDR1 MNHEY, CDR2 SVGAGI.

This clonotype was obtained from a woman aged 50 to 60 in good health and CMV-seropositive. The rearrangement uses TRBV6-5 and TRBJ2-1; D uncertain. The sequenced sample consisted of PBMCs. CDR3 protein: CASSRVSSYNEQFF. The CDR3 region has the DNA TGTGCCAGCAGCCGGGTTAGCTCCTACAATGAGCAGTTCTTC.